The 22 T cell receptor beta chains reported below all come from one sample, sequenced in a study of early T cells in non-severe SARS-CoV-2 infection. Each CDR3 protein is one row after TCRdb ran MiXCR on the 5' RACE reads. This table has roughly 58,000 distinct CDR3 sequences, around 10% appearing once. Sequenced input: whole blood. The origin of the receptors is an adult who was a healthcare worker with PCR-confirmed SARS-CoV-2 infection or an uninfected control (not recorded which).

The chain couples TRBV6-5 to TRBJ2-7; D call uncertain. The CDR3 consists of 14 residues. Trimming took off 6 bases at V and 6 bases at J, with 18 bases between the two ends. The germline gives CDR1 MNHEY, CDR2 SVGAGI. The CDR3 DNA reads TGTGCCAGCAGCACCGTGGGAATGACGGGCGAGCAGTACTTC. Translated: CASSTVGMTGEQYF.

This clonotype was seen only a few times. The V gene is TRBV5-1, the J gene TRBJ2-7; maybe TRBD1 (6 bases). V was trimmed by 0 bases and J by 5 bases, leaving 18 bases between them. Germline V gene lookup returns CDR1 SGHRS and CDR2 YFSETQ. This CDR3 has 16 amino acids. The CDR3 DNA reads TGCGCCAGCAGCTTGGCCCCGTTAGGGGGAATGGACGAGCAGTACTTC. Its translation is CASSLAPLGGMDEQYF.

This clonotype was counted ten times or more. The V gene is TRBV11-2, the J gene TRBJ2-1; a weak D match, TRBD2 (5 bases). V was shortened by 5 bases and J by 8 bases, with 13 bases between the two germline ends. The CDR3 has 13 amino acids. Germline V lookup: CDR1 SGHAT, CDR2 FQNNGV. CDR3 loop: CASSEEGVYEQFF. CDR3 nucleotide sequence: TGTGCCAGCAGCGAAGAGGGCGTTTATGAGCAGTTCTTC.

This clonotype was counted many times. The rearrangement joins TRBV25-1 to TRBJ2-7, with D uncertain. The V and J ends lost 1 base and 0 bases respectively, with 10 bases between them. This CDR3 spans 15 amino acids. The germline V gene has CDR1 MGHDK and CDR2 SYGVNS. For the CDR3, the DNA is TGTGCCAGCAGTGAATCCGCGGCAGGCTCCTACGAGCAGTACTTC. The encoded protein is CASSESAAGSYEQYF.

This clonotype was seen a handful of times. This chain links TRBV7-2 with TRBJ2-3; D is possibly TRBD1 or TRBD2 (5 bases each). This CDR3 has 14 residues. Trimming took off 5 bases at V and 6 bases at J, with 15 bases between the two ends. Looked up from germline, CDR1 is SGHTA and CDR2 is FQGNSA. DNA for the CDR3: TGTGCCAGCAGCCCGGGGCCCAATACGGATACGCAGTATTTT. Translating gives CASSPGPNTDTQYF. The whole variable domain, remainder taken from reference TRBV7-2 and TRBJ2-3, is GAGVSQSPSNKVTEKGKDVELRCDPISGHTALYWYRQSLGQGLEFLIYFQGNSAPDKSGLPSDRFSAERTGGSVSTLTIQRTQQEDSAVYLCASSPGPNTDTQYFGPGTRLTVL.

This clonotype was seen a handful of times. The rearrangement links TRBV12-3 or TRBV12-4 to TRBJ1-1; possible D gene TRBD1, 6 bases. The V and J ends lost 10 bases and 5 bases respectively, with 17 bases between them. The CDR3 length is 13 residues. The CDR3 bases are TGTGCCACCCATCCGGGGGCAGGAACTGAAGCTTTCTTT. Translation gives CATHPGAGTEAFF.

This clonotype was seen only a few times. The gene calls are TRBV20-1 and TRBJ2-3; D remains unclear. Germline V CDR1 and CDR2: DFQATT, SNEGSKA (reference sequence). This CDR3 region has 11 residues. V lost 3 bases, J lost 3 bases, and 4 bases lay in between. The CDR3 DNA reads TGCAGTGCTAGCGGGACAGATACGCAGTATTTT. As protein: CSASGTDTQYF.

This clonotype was counted between two and nine times. The chain carries TRBV7-8 and TRBJ2-3; the D is unclear. Germline V gives CDR1 SGHVS, CDR2 FQNEAQ. Trimming stripped 3 bases from V and 0 bases from J, with 7 bases between. CDR3 length: 14 amino acids. Written as DNA, the CDR3 is TGTGCCAGCAGCTTGTTCGGGAGCACAGATACGCAGTATTTT. This translates into CASSLFGSTDTQYF. Full variable domain (outside the CDR3, taken from reference TRBV7-8 and TRBJ2-3): GAGVSQSPRYKVAKRGQDVALRCDPISGHVSLFWYQQALGQGPEFLTYFQNEAQLDKSGLPSDRFFAERPEGSVSTLKIQRTQQEDSAVYLCASSLFGSTDTQYFGPGTRLTVL.

This clonotype has a handful of counts. The chain has TRBV10-3 and TRBJ2-2; D remains unclear. Germline lookup yields CDR1 ENHRY and CDR2 SYGVKD. CDR3 length: 17 residues. Trimming removed 2 bases at V and 1 base at J, with 14 bases between. The chain's CDR3 is CAISERATGLNTGELFF. The CDR3 nucleotides read TGTGCCATCAGTGAGAGGGCCACTGGGTTGAACACCGGGGAGCTGTTTTTT.

V and J are TRBV5-4 and TRBJ1-3, with D maybe TRBD1 (6 bases). The CDR3 loop spans 16 amino acids. Germline lookup yields CDR1 SGHNT and CDR2 YYREEE (reference sequence). Trimming cost V 3 bases and J 6 bases, with 19 bases left between them. The CDR3 protein is CASSSRQVGAANTIYF. Written as DNA, the CDR3 is TGTGCCAGCAGCTCCAGACAGGTTGGCGCAGCAAACACCATATATTTT.

The chain joins TRBV6-2 or TRBV6-3 to TRBJ2-5; a weak D match, TRBD2 (5 bases). Per germline, CDR1 MNHEY and CDR2 SVGEGT. This CDR3 comprises 13 residues. V was pared by 5 bases and J by 5 bases, with 12 bases between. CDR3 residues: CASSHTSWETQYF. Here the CDR3 DNA reads TGTGCCAGCAGTCACACTAGTTGGGAGACCCAGTACTTC.

This clonotype has more than one count but fewer than ten. The chain couples TRBV11-2 to TRBJ2-7; D remains unclear. CDR1 and CDR2 from the germline V gene are SGHAT and FQNNGV. CDR3 length equals 14 residues. V was clipped by 10 bases and J by 2 bases, with 18 bases between them. CDR3 sequence (DNA): TGTGCCATTTCGCCCATACATGGAACCTACGAGCAGTACTTC. This sequence encodes CAISPIHGTYEQYF.

There are a few counts of this clonotype. This CDR3 is CASSQRDRGEGTQYF. The CDR3 nucleotides read TGTGCCAGCAGCCAGAGGGACAGAGGTGAAGGTACGCAGTATTTT. The gene calls are TRBV7-9 and TRBJ2-3; 7 bases are shared with TRBD1. The ends lost 5 bases at V and 8 bases at J; junction bases unmatched: 13. CDR3 size: 15 residues. Germline loops: CDR1 SEHNR, CDR2 FQNEAQ (reference sequence).

This clonotype showed up many times. V and J are TRBV20-1 and TRBJ2-7, with 7 bases matching TRBD2. The CDR3 totals 12 residues. V lost 0 bases, J lost 4 bases, and 0 bases stayed unmatched. Germline loops: CDR1 DFQATT, CDR2 SNEGSKA (reference sequence). CDR3 protein: CSAREREYEQYF. The CDR3 DNA follows: TGCAGTGCTAGAGAGCGGGAGTACGAGCAGTACTTC.

This clonotype has just a few counts. V is TRBV20-1 and J is TRBJ1-5, with D unclear. Germline V gives CDR1 DFQATT, CDR2 SNEGSKA (reference sequence). This CDR3 comprises 15 residues. The V end lost 2 bases, the J end lost 1 base, and 12 bases lay between the germline ends. This CDR3 reads CSARKVPGSNQPQHF. In nucleotides, the CDR3 is TGCAGTGCTAGAAAGGTCCCCGGCAGCAATCAGCCCCAGCATTTT.

The rearrangement uses TRBV29-1 and TRBJ2-7, with TRBD2 identical over 7 bases. The CDR3 is made up of 15 amino acids. Germline V gene sequence: CDR1 SQVTM, CDR2 ANQGSEA. The V and J ends lost 3 bases and 5 bases, in that order; junction bases with no gene match: 13. CDR3 sequence: CSVEGGSGPRHEQYF. DNA of the CDR3: TGCAGCGTTGAGGGAGGTAGCGGGCCGAGGCACGAGCAGTACTTC.

This clonotype has just a few counts. J is TRBJ2-7 and V is TRBV19; the D call may be TRBD1 or TRBD2 (6 bases each). The CDR3 contains 17 residues. V was pared by 3 bases and J by 0 bases, with 18 bases between. Germline values: CDR1 LNHDA, CDR2 SQIVND (reference sequence). The CDR3 sequence: CASSMGNRGPSSYEQYF. In nucleotides, the CDR3 is TGTGCCAGTAGTATGGGCAATCGGGGGCCCTCCTCCTACGAGCAGTACTTC.

This clonotype was seen ten or more times. J is TRBJ2-3 and V is TRBV20-1, with D hard to call. CDR3 length equals 15 residues. V was cut by 5 bases and J by 3 bases, with 18 bases left in between. The germline CDR1 and CDR2 sequences are DFQATT and SNEGSKA (reference sequence). As DNA, the CDR3 is TGCAGTGCTCCCACACCTGACGTAGGAACAGATACGCAGTATTTT. It encodes CSAPTPDVGTDTQYF.

This clonotype was seen repeatedly, ten times or more. V and J are TRBV3-1 and TRBJ1-5, with D unclear. Germline CDR1 and CDR2: LGHDT and YNNKEL (reference sequence). Trimming removed 3 bases from V and 0 bases from J, with 12 bases in between. The CDR3 runs to 16 residues. The CDR3 reads CASSQGGLISNQPQHF. CDR3 coding DNA: TGTGCCAGCAGCCAGGGAGGACTCATTAGCAATCAGCCCCAGCATTTT.

V and J are TRBV20-1 and TRBJ2-1; TRBD2 aligns across 9 bases. V was clipped by 8 bases and J by 8 bases; unmatched bases: 10. This CDR3 spans 13 amino acids. Germline V gives CDR1 DFQATT, CDR2 SNEGSKA (reference sequence). CDR3 loop: CSRPGTSFHEQFF. DNA of the CDR3: TGCAGTCGACCCGGGACTAGCTTTCATGAGCAGTTCTTC.

Many counts were recorded for this clonotype. The chain joins TRBV5-5 to TRBJ2-5, with D unclear. Germline CDR1 and CDR2: SGHKS and YYEKEE (reference sequence). The CDR3 has 16 residues. V lost 0 bases and J lost 4, with 16 bases in between. The CDR3 here is CASSLGVEAGGETQYF. CDR3 sequence (DNA): TGTGCCAGCAGCTTGGGGGTCGAGGCCGGCGGAGAGACCCAGTACTTC.

This clonotype was observed many times. The chain is built from TRBV29-1 and TRBJ2-2; D might be TRBD2 (6 bases). Germline V lookup: CDR1 SQVTM, CDR2 ANQGSEA. The CDR3 covers 15 residues. Trimming removed 4 bases at V and 0 bases at J, with 12 bases between. Here the CDR3 reads CSVVPSGPNTGELFF. The DNA for the CDR3 is TGCAGCGTTGTACCGAGCGGGCCGAACACCGGGGAGCTGTTTTTT.